This entry lists 3 T cell receptor beta chains sequenced from one sample in a study of T cells after posttransplantation cyclophosphamide. The protocol was immunoSEQ multiplex PCR, while the TCRdb copy is restricted to in-frame clones and leaves out a portion. The table includes about 43,000 clones, 90% detected once. Busulfan-fludarabine conditioning, marrow transplant, and cyclophosphamide on days +3 and +4 were administered. The specimen comprised PBMCs, sampled roughly 59 days after allogeneic stem cell transplant with posttransplant cyclophosphamide. These receptors originate from a male patient aged 55 to 69 who received an allogeneic stem cell transplant from a related donor and was CMV-positive. Some T cells may be graft donor cells.

This clone has a handful of counts. The V and J genes are TRBV2 and TRBJ1-1; 8 bases match TRBD1. V shed 5 bases, J shed 6 bases, and the junction held 2 bases outside the gene matches. The CDR3 spans 12 residues. The germline V gene has CDR1 SNHLY and CDR2 FYNNEI. This CDR3 reads CASSQQGAEAFF. DNA for the CDR3: TGTGCCAGCAGTCAACAGGGGGCTGAAGCTTTCTTT.

V is TRBV18 and J is TRBJ2-5, with D perhaps matching TRBD1 (6 bases). This CDR3 contains 15 residues. Germline CDR1 and CDR2: KGHSH and LQKENI. The ends were cut back, 6 bases at V and 5 bases at J, with 19 bases in the middle. CDR3 bases: TGTGCCAGCTCGCGCCTCTCAGGGGAAGGCGAGACCCAGTACTTC. Translating gives CASSRLSGEGETQYF.

This clone showed up just once. The V gene is TRBV27, the J gene TRBJ2-1; TRBD1 is a possible D gene (5 bases). The CDR3 has 17 amino acids. CDR1 is MNHEY, CDR2 SMNVEV, per germline (reference sequence). V lost 5 bases, J lost 2 bases, and 19 bases lay in between. The CDR3 DNA follows: TGTGCCAGCAGTCCCCCCCGACAGTTGTCTGCCTACAATGAGCAGTTCTTC. Protein: CASSPPRQLSAYNEQFF.